These 23 T cell receptor beta chains originate from one sample sequenced in a study of blood T cell repertoires in COVID-19. Clones were sequenced by immunoSEQ multiplex PCR, and TCRdb holds only the in-frame ones, with some missing. This sample has fewer than 100,000 clones, with about 85% found just once. The sequenced sample was peripheral blood. The source is a man aged 65-85 years with acute or convalescent COVID-19.

In DNA form, the CDR3 reads TGTGCCAGCAATAGCAGGGCAGGGAATTCACCCCTCCACTTT. It translates to CASNSRAGNSPLHF. The chain combines TRBV2 with TRBJ1-6; possible D gene TRBD1, 5 bases. Germline V gene lookup returns CDR1 SNHLY and CDR2 FYNNEI. CDR3 size: 14 residues. Deletions cut 7 bases from V and 7 bases from J, with 14 bases between.

This chain connects TRBV5-4 to TRBJ2-5; D is uncertain. Germline assignment: CDR1 SGHNT and CDR2 YYREEE (reference sequence). The CDR3 consists of 15 residues. V gave up 0 bases and J gave up 4 bases, with 13 bases separating them. The CDR3 region has the DNA TGTGCCAGCAGCTTGGACCCCGGAAGGAGAGAGACCCAGTACTTC. Translated: CASSLDPGRRETQYF.

The V and J genes are TRBV12-3 or TRBV12-4 and TRBJ1-2, with D hard to call. The V end was cut by 2 bases, the J end by 6 bases, with 10 bases between. The CDR3 is 13 residues long. Here the CDR3 reads CASSLLEKDGYTF. The CDR3 bases are TGTGCCAGCAGTTTATTAGAGAAAGATGGCTACACCTTC.

The sample holds a few counts of this clone. CDR3 region: CASSAREAAYTSPLHF. CDR3 DNA sequence: TGTGCCAGCAGCGCAAGAGAGGCGGCTTATACCTCACCCCTCCACTTT. V usage is TRBV14 and J usage is TRBJ1-6; D call uncertain. Trimming removed 5 bases at V and 10 bases at J, with 21 bases between. Germline assignment: CDR1 SGHDN and CDR2 FVKESK. The CDR3 runs to 16 residues. Complete variable domain (other parts from reference TRBV14 and TRBJ1-6): EAGVTQFPSHSVIEKGQTVTLRCDPISGHDNLYWYRRVMGKEIKFLLHFVKESKQDESGMPNNRFLAERTGGTYSTLKVQPAELEDSGVYFCASSAREAAYTSPLHFGNGTRLTVT.

The chain recombines TRBV14 with TRBJ2-7, with a weak D call TRBD1 (6 bases). Germline V gene lookup returns CDR1 SGHDN and CDR2 FVKESK. This CDR3 contains 14 residues. The germline V and J ends were trimmed by 0 bases and 6 bases, with 12 bases remaining between them. The chain's CDR3 is CASSQDTGRPEQYF. Here the CDR3 DNA reads TGTGCCAGCAGCCAAGATACAGGGCGGCCCGAGCAGTACTTC.

This clone was detected only once. The chain employs TRBV19 and TRBJ2-1; D is undetermined. CDR3 length: 14 amino acids. Trimming removed 2 bases from V and 4 bases from J, with 9 bases in between. The germline V gene has CDR1 LNHDA and CDR2 SQIVND (reference sequence). CDR3 loop: CASSIMGRYNEQFF. CDR3 sequence (DNA): TGTGCCAGTAGTATAATGGGCCGTTACAATGAGCAGTTCTTC.

V is TRBV25-1 and J is TRBJ1-2; D uncertain. With 4 bases removed from V and 7 bases from J, the gap between germline ends came to 10 bases. The CDR3 runs 12 residues. CDR1 and CDR2 (germline): MGHDK, SYGVNS. CDR3 amino acids: CASSVSEAGYTF. For the CDR3, the DNA is TGTGCCAGCAGTGTTTCTGAGGCTGGCTACACCTTC.

The rearrangement uses TRBV23-1 and TRBJ1-3; possibly TRBD1 for D (6 bases). TRBV23-1 is labeled an ORF, and its function is uncertain. The ends were cut back, 3 bases at V and 3 bases at J, with 15 bases in the middle. This CDR3 has 16 residues. The CDR3 here is CASSHRGGPNGNTIYF. The CDR3 bases are TGCGCCAGCAGTCACCGTGGGGGCCCCAATGGAAACACCATATATTTT.

This chain connects TRBV2 to TRBJ2-7; the match to TRBD1 covers 9 bases. The V gene's germline CDR1 is SNHLY and CDR2 FYNNEI. CDR3 length: 14 amino acids. The V and J ends lost 5 bases and 1 base, in that order; junction bases with no gene match: 3. The CDR3 loop reads CASSPGTGSYEQYF. As DNA, the CDR3 is TGTGCCAGCAGTCCCGGGACAGGGTCCTACGAGCAGTACTTC.

The rearrangement uses TRBV9 and TRBJ2-7; 7 nucleotides align to TRBD2. The CDR3 contains 13 residues. Germline CDR1 reads SGDLS; CDR2 reads YYNGEE. The trim removed 0 bases at V and 6 bases at J, leaving 3 bases unmatched. The CDR3 spells CASSVGLASEQYF. The CDR3 DNA reads TGTGCCAGCAGCGTAGGACTAGCATCCGAGCAGTACTTC. Complete variable domain (other parts from reference TRBV9 and TRBJ2-7): DSGVTQTPKHLITATGQRVTLRCSPRSGDLSVYWYQQSLDQGLQFLIQYYNGEERAKGNILERFSAQQFPDLHSELNLSSLELGDSALYFCASSVGLASEQYFGPGTRLTVT.

The V and J genes are TRBV11-2 and TRBJ2-7, with D maybe TRBD1 (5 bases). This CDR3 is built from 13 residues. Trimming took 8 bases from V and 5 from J, leaving 16 bases between them. CDR1 is SGHAT, CDR2 FQNNGV, per germline. CDR3: CASRLQGVDEQYF. The CDR3 DNA follows: TGTGCCAGCCGCCTTCAAGGGGTGGACGAGCAGTACTTC.

This clone showed up just once. J is TRBJ1-6 and V is TRBV7-8; TRBD1 agrees at 8 bases. V trimming: 5 bases; J trimming: 13 bases; junction bases outside the gene matches: 10. CDR3 length equals 14 residues. CDR1 is SGHVS and CDR2 is FQNEAQ in the germline V gene. CDR3 protein: CASSLIGQGDPLHF. As DNA, the CDR3 is TGTGCCAGCAGCCTAATCGGACAGGGCGATCCCCTCCACTTT.

V and J are TRBV5-1 and TRBJ1-2; TRBD1 might be the D (5 bases). The CDR3 spans 15 residues. Germline lookup yields CDR1 SGHRS and CDR2 YFSETQ. The V and J ends lost 2 bases and 4 bases respectively, with 15 bases between them. Here the CDR3 DNA reads TGCGCCAGCAGCTTTGATATAGGGGAAGTCTATGGCTACACCTTC. This codes for CASSFDIGEVYGYTF.

V usage is TRBV6-1 and J usage is TRBJ2-3; possibly TRBD2 for D (6 bases). This CDR3 comprises 15 residues. V was clipped by 5 bases and J by 0 bases, with 12 bases between them. Per germline, CDR1 MNHNS and CDR2 SASEGT. CDR3 amino acids: CASSQGLPSTDTQYF. The CDR3 DNA follows: TGTGCCAGCAGTCAAGGACTACCCAGCACAGATACGCAGTATTTT.

The chain employs TRBV29-1 and TRBJ1-2, with 12 nucleotides matching TRBD1. The CDR3 is 17 amino acids. With 0 bases clipped from V and 4 bases from J, the junction kept 9 bases outside the gene matches. Germline values: CDR1 SQVTM, CDR2 ANQGSEA. The CDR3 DNA is TGCAGCGTTGAAGACCGGGACAGGGGGCGCGCCGTCTATGGCTACACCTTC. This codes for CSVEDRDRGRAVYGYTF. The whole variable domain, filled in from reference TRBV29-1 and TRBJ1-2, reads SAVISQKPSRDICQRGTSLTIQCQVDSQVTMMFWYRQQPGQSLTLIATANQGSEATYESGFVIDKFPISRPNLTFSTLTVSNMSPEDSSIYLCSVEDRDRGRAVYGYTFGSGTRLTVV.

This chain connects TRBV4-1 to TRBJ1-5; D gene ambiguous. V gave up 0 bases and J gave up 11 bases, with 17 bases separating them. CDR3 length equals 15 residues. Per the germline V gene, CDR1 is MGHRA and CDR2 is YSYEKL. The CDR3 DNA reads as TGCGCCAGCAGCCAAGATCTTACGGGGAGTAGGTCCCAGCATTTT. Residues: CASSQDLTGSRSQHF.

As for this clone: The junction departs from the called germline gene at one end, perhaps through a read error. This chain joins TRBV7-7 and TRBJ2-5, with D possibly being TRBD1 or TRBD2 (6 bases each). Germline V CDR1 and CDR2: SSHAT, FNYEAQ (reference sequence). CDR3 length: 15 residues. CDR3 in amino acids: CASSLGGGYQETQYF. Written as DNA, the CDR3 is TGTGCTAGCAGCTTAGGAGGGGGTTACCAAGAGACCCAGTACTTC.

The genes are TRBV10-1 and TRBJ1-1; no firm D call. The CDR3 consists of 13 residues. Germline CDR1 reads WNHNN; CDR2 reads SYGVQD (reference sequence). V shed 0 bases and J shed 3 bases, with 5 bases lying between them. The CDR3 loop is CASSESRYTEAFF. CDR3 in DNA: TGCGCCAGCAGTGAGTCCCGGTACACTGAAGCTTTCTTT.

The rearrangement links TRBV7-2 to TRBJ2-7; perhaps TRBD2 as D (5 bases). Germline-derived CDR1 and CDR2 are SGHTA and FQGNSA. Trimming took off 2 bases at V and 6 bases at J, with 11 bases between the two ends. The CDR3 runs 13 residues. The CDR3 DNA sequence: TGTGCCAGCAGCTTAATCCCCGGGATCGAGCAGTACTTC. As protein: CASSLIPGIEQYF.

The chain couples TRBV29-1 to TRBJ1-3, with D uncertain. V was cut by 4 bases and J by 4 bases, with 8 bases left in between. The CDR3 contains 12 residues. The V gene's germline CDR1 is SQVTM and CDR2 ANQGSEA. CDR3 sequence: CSVAVTGNTIYF. The CDR3 region has the DNA TGCAGCGTTGCGGTAACGGGAAACACCATATATTTT.

The chain has TRBV10-1 and TRBJ2-1, with 10 bases fitting TRBD2. J gave up 0 bases and V 4 bases, and 3 bases lay outside the gene matches. Germline-derived CDR1 and CDR2 are WNHNN and SYGVQD (reference sequence). The length of the CDR3 is 16 residues. This CDR3 is CASSGTSGLSYNEQFF. The DNA for the CDR3 is TGCGCCAGCAGTGGGACTAGCGGCCTCTCCTACAATGAGCAGTTCTTC.

The chain carries TRBV11-2 and TRBJ1-4, with TRBD1 as a possible D gene (5 bases). Looked up from germline, CDR1 is SGHAT and CDR2 is FQNNGV. The CDR3 has 15 residues. V was shortened by 0 bases and J by 3 bases, with 8 bases between the two germline ends. For the CDR3, the DNA is TGTGCCAGCAGCTTAGACAGACAGCCTAATGAAAAACTGTTTTTT. Encoded protein: CASSLDRQPNEKLFF.

This rearrangement joins TRBV2 to TRBJ2-7, with a tentative D call TRBD2 (6 bases). Germline V gives CDR1 SNHLY, CDR2 FYNNEI. Trimming cost V 6 bases and J 2 bases, with 17 bases left between them. The CDR3 loop spans 15 amino acids. The CDR3 here is CASREPGRGTYEQYV. In DNA form, the CDR3 reads TGTGCCAGCAGAGAACCGGGACGGGGGACCTACGAGCAGTACGTC.